The TCR beta chain described here comes from a study of radiotherapy plus CTLA-4 blockade in lung cancer (dated by TCRdb to 2017 to 2018). About the study as a whole: Objective responses occurred in 15% to 20% of enrolled patients, and around 30% achieved disease control. General findings and caveats noted by the study authors: After treatment with radiotherapy and ipilimumab, TCR clones that originated in tumors expanded in peripheral blood. Early dynamic changes in blood T cell clones, together with increased serum interferon-beta after radiation, were reported as the strongest predictors of response.

From cysteine to phenylalanine, the CDR3 is 16 amino acids long. Only the CDR3 DNA stays, 48 bases, in frame from base 1. The germline V and J ends show losses of 4 bases and 2 bases respectively, and no gene match explains 10 bases of the junction. Based on the germline V gene, the CDR1 and CDR2 sequences are MNHEY and SVGAGI. The library came from the immunoSEQ multiplex PCR assay. Drawn from immuneACCESS, this table holds only the in-frame rearrangements with V and J called that TCRdb kept. Clones are partly lost; checked studies trace under half to an unresolved V gene and leave the rest unexplained. This sample lists some 98,000 clones; more than 75% were detected once. Nearly 3.5% of the sample lies in the top ten. The study evaluated CTLA-4 blockade (ipilimumab) given together with focal radiation therapy in patients who had chemo-refractory metastatic non-small-cell lung cancer. With regard to this clone: Its antigen specificity is not known. Per-base qualities were not stored, and no clone one base away is much larger.

Recombination connected TRBV6-5 to TRBJ2-7; TRBD2 agrees with 8 junctional bases. The material was peripheral blood, obtained from a patient treated with radiotherapy plus ipilimumab. The clonotype originates from a human donor with non-small cell lung cancer who had a partial response to radiotherapy plus ipilimumab. CDR3 protein: CASSSAGGGFAYEQYF. The DNA sequence is given as TGTGCCAGCAGTTCGGCCGGGGGGGGCTTCGCCTACGAGCAGTACTTC.